Sequencing of this T cell receptor beta chain was carried out in a study of identical twins. On this clonotype: Its antigen is unidentified.

The study's findings and limits: Cord blood beta clonotypes that were abundant carried fewer insertions, and memory repertoires showed no such trend.

Template switching (which added a universal primer site) was used, and cDNA carried unique molecular identifiers. One entry per CDR3 protein results from TCRdb running MiXCR on the 5' RACE reads. This sample has hundreds of thousands of distinct CDR3 sequences, with 21% found just once. The same data also went into a second study, on T cells expressing NK-cell markers.

Sample: PBMCs. The sequence came from a woman between 18 and 29 years old in good health.

The DNA of the CDR3 is TGTGCCACCCGAGGGCAGGGGGCGCGGAATGAGCAGTTCTTC. It codes for CATRGQGARNEQFF. The gene calls are TRBV10-3 and TRBJ2-1, with 8 nucleotides matching TRBD1. The CDR3 extends over 14 amino acids. The V gene end was trimmed by 10 bases and the J gene end by 7 bases; junction bases not matched to a gene: 12. Germline lookup yields CDR1 ENHRY and CDR2 SYGVKD.